What follows is one T cell receptor (beta chain) and its context. Methods used by the authors: The assay estimated nucleated cells by amplifying reference gene primers. Sequencing used immunoSEQ multiplex PCR; TCRdb keeps in-frame clones, though not all of them. D and trimming come from the DNA, and the V and J calls and clone size come from that table. The table has under 300,000 clones, approximately 90% seen once. The germline V gene encodes CDR1 MDHEN and CDR2 SYDVKM. CDR3 size: 14 residues. The ends were cut back, 3 bases at V and 5 bases at J, with 13 bases in the middle. The data were taken from a study of blood T cell repertoires in COVID-19. Study information: Italy, Spain and the United States were the sources of the convalescent and acute COVID-19 samples. In each case, the material was cDNA or gDNA derived from T cells, B-cell-depleted T cells, or PBMCs.

The chain links TRBV28 to TRBJ2-5; D possibly corresponds to TRBD2 (5 bases). Material: peripheral blood. The sequence derives from a man between 18 and 35 years old with active or convalescent COVID-19. The CDR3 DNA reads as TGTGCCAGCAGTTTCAAGAGGGCCCCTGAGACCCAGTACTTC. This gives the protein CASSFKRAPETQYF.